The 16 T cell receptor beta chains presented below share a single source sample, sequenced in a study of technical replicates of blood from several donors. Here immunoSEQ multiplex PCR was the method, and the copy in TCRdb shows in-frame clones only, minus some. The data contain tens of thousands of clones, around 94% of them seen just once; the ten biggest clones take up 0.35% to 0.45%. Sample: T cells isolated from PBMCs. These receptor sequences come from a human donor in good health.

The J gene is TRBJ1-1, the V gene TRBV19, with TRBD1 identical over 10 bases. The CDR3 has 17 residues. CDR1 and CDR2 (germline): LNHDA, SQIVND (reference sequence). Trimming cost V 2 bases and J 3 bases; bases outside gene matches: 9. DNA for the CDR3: TGTGCCAGTAGTATAAGCGGGGGACAGGGGCCCTACACTGAAGCTTTCTTT. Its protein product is CASSISGGQGPYTEAFF.

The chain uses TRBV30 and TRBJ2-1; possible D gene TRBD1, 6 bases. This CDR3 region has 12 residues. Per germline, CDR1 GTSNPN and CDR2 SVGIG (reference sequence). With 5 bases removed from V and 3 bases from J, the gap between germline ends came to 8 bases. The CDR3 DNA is TGTGCCTGGGAGGACAGCTACAATGAGCAGTTCTTC. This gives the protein CAWEDSYNEQFF.

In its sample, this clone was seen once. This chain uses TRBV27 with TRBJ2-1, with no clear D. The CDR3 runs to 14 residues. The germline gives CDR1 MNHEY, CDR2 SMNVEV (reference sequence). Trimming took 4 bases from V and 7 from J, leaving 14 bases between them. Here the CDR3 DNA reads TGTGCCAGCAGTTCCGCCTCCACATATAATGAGCAGTTCTTC. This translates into CASSSASTYNEQFF.

CDR3 sequence reads: CASSFTGNSYEQYF. The CDR3 DNA reads TGTGCCAGCTCATTCACAGGAAACTCCTACGAGCAGTACTTC. The chain recombines TRBV18 with TRBJ2-7; D is possibly TRBD1 (5 bases). The V end lost 5 bases, the J end lost 0 bases, and 11 bases lay between the germline ends. The germline gives CDR1 KGHSH, CDR2 LQKENI. The CDR3 extends over 14 amino acids.

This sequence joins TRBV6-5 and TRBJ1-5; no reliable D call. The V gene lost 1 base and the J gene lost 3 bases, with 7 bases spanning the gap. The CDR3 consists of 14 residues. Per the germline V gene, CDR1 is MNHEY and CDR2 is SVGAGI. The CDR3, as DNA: TGTGCCAGCAGTTACTACAGAAACAATCAGCCCCAGCATTTT. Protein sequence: CASSYYRNNQPQHF.

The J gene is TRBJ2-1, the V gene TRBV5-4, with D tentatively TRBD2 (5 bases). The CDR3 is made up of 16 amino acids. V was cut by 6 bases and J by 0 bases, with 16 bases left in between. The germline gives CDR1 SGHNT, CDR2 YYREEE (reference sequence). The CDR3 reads CASTYGLMSSYNEQFF. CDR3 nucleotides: TGTGCCAGCACATACGGACTCATGAGCTCCTACAATGAGCAGTTCTTC.

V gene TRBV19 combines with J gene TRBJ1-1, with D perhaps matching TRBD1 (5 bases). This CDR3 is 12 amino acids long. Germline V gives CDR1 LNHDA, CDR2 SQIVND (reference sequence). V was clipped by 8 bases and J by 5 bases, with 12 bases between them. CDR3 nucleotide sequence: TGTGCCAGTGGGGGGGGTAGGACTGAAGCTTTCTTT. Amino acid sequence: CASGGGRTEAFF.

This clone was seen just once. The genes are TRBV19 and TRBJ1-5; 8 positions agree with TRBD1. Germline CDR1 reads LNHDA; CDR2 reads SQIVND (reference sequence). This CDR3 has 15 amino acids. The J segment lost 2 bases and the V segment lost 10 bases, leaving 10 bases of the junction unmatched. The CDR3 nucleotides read TGTGCCACCCACCTCGGACAGGGAGGCAATCAGCCCCAGCATTTT. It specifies CATHLGQGGNQPQHF.

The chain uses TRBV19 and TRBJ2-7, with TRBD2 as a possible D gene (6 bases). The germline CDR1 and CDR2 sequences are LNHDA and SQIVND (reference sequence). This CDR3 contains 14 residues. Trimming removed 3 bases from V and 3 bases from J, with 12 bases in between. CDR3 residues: CASSIRDSDYEQYF. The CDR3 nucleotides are TGTGCCAGTAGTATTAGGGACTCAGACTACGAGCAGTACTTC. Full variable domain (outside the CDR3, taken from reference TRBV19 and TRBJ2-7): DGGITQSPKYLFRKEGQNVTLSCEQNLNHDAMYWYRQDPGQGLRLIYYSQIVNDFQKGDIAEGYSVSREKKESFPLTVTSAQKNPTAFYLCASSIRDSDYEQYFGPGTRLTVT.

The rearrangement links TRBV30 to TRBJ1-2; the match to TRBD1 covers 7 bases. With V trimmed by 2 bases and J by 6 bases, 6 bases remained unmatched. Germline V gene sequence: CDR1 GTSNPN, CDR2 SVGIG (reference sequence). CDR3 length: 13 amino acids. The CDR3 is CAWSRGQGDGYTF. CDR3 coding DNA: TGTGCCTGGAGTCGCGGTCAGGGGGATGGCTACACCTTC.

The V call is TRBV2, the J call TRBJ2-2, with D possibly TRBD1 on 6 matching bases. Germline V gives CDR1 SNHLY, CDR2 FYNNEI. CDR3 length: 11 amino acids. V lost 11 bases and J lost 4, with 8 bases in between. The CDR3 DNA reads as TGTGCCCAGGGGATCACCGGGGAGCTGTTTTTT. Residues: CAQGITGELFF.

CDR3 DNA: TGTGCCAGCAGTTTAAGCCAGGGAGGGAGCGGCGGCTACACCTTC. Residues: CASSLSQGGSGGYTF. V gene TRBV27 combines with J gene TRBJ1-2, with D possibly TRBD1 on 5 matching bases. CDR1 is MNHEY and CDR2 is SMNVEV in the germline V gene (reference sequence). The CDR3 runs 15 residues. The ends were cut back, 2 bases at V and 8 bases at J, with 18 bases in the middle.

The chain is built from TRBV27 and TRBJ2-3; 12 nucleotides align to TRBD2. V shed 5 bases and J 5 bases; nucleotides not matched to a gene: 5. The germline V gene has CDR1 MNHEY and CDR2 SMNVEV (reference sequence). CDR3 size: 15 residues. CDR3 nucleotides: TGTGCCAGCAGTAGGACTAGCGGGACCGAAGATACGCAGTATTTT. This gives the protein CASSRTSGTEDTQYF.

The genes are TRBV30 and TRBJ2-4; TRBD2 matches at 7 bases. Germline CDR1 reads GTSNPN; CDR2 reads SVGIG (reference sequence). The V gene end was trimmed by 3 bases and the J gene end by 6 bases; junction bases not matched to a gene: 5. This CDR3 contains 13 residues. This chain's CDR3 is CAWSGGSGNIQYF. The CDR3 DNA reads TGTGCCTGGAGCGGCGGGAGTGGAAACATTCAGTACTTC.

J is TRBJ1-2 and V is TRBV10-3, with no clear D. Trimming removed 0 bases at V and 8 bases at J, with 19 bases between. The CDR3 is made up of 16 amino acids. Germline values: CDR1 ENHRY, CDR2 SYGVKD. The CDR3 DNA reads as TGTGCCATCAGTGAGTCGGGTCTCCGGAACAGCCAAGGCTACACCTTC. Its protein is CAISESGLRNSQGYTF.

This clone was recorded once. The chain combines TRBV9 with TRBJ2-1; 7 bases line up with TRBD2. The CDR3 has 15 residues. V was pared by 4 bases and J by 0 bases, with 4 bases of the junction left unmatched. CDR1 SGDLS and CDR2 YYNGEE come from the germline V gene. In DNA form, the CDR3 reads TGTGCCAGCAGCCACCCTAGCGGCTCCTACAATGAGCAGTTCTTC. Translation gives CASSHPSGSYNEQFF.